The next 19 T cell receptor beta chains were all read from a single sample in a study of T cell responses to AZD1222 COVID-19 vaccine. Only in-frame clones appear in the TCRdb table, and some are missing; sequencing was by immunoSEQ multiplex PCR. The sample holds 210,000 or so clones, 85% to 95% seen once. Material: peripheral blood, obtained on day 0 of MenACWY control vaccination. Every receptor here comes from an adult in good health.

The chain is built from TRBV5-4 and TRBJ2-2; D ambiguous. The CDR3 is 13 residues long. V shed 0 bases and J shed 0 bases, with 0 bases lying between them. The germline CDR1 and CDR2 sequences are SGHNT and YYREEE (reference sequence). CDR3 residues: CASSLANTGELFF. DNA for the CDR3: TGTGCCAGCAGCTTGGCGAACACCGGGGAGCTGTTTTTT.

This chain joins TRBV7-8 and TRBJ1-3; D unclear. The V gene lost 4 bases and the J gene lost 0 bases, with 4 bases spanning the gap. CDR3 length: 13 amino acids. Germline V gene sequence: CDR1 SGHVS, CDR2 FQNEAQ. The CDR3, as DNA: TGTGCCAGCAGCTGGATCTCTGGAAACACCATATATTTT. This gives the protein CASSWISGNTIYF.

The table lists this clone with a count of one. The chain joins TRBV6-1 to TRBJ1-2, with 9 bases that match TRBD1. CDR3 size: 15 residues. The ends lost 2 bases at V and 4 bases at J; junction bases unmatched: 5. CDR1 is MNHNS, CDR2 SASEGT, per germline. The CDR3 spells CASSEPGTGSYGYTF. The CDR3, as DNA: TGTGCCAGCAGTGAACCCGGGACAGGGTCCTATGGCTACACCTTC.

The chain joins TRBV30 to TRBJ1-1; 7 bases are shared with TRBD1. The germline CDR1 and CDR2 sequences are GTSNPN and SVGIG (reference sequence). The CDR3 sequence is 12 residues long. J lost 6 bases, V lost 2 bases, and 3 bases had no gene match. CDR3 nucleotides: TGTGCCTGGAGTTCAGGGGGATCTGAAGCTTTCTTT. It is translated as CAWSSGGSEAFF.

The chain carries TRBV5-1 and TRBJ2-5; D might be TRBD2 (6 bases). There are 13 residues in the CDR3. CDR1 SGHRS and CDR2 YFSETQ come from the germline V gene. V was pared by 2 bases and J by 5 bases, with 10 bases between. The CDR3: CASSFSGTETQYF. CDR3 nucleotide sequence: TGCGCCAGCAGCTTTTCCGGGACTGAGACCCAGTACTTC.

As for this clone: At one end, the junction sequence differs from germline, possibly due to a read error. This chain joins TRBV6-5 and TRBJ1-1; D remains ambiguous. The CDR3 is 14 amino acids. CDR1 and CDR2 from the germline V gene are MNHEY and SVGAGI. The CDR3 DNA reads TGTGCCAGCAGTTACCCAGAGGTGAACACTGAAACTTTCTTT. Amino acid sequence: CASSYPEVNTETFF.

The CDR3 DNA follows: TGCAGTGCTAGAGGCGTCTACGAGCAGTACTTC. Protein sequence: CSARGVYEQYF. The V and J genes are TRBV20-1 and TRBJ2-7; D is ambiguous. The CDR3 is 11 residues long. V lost 1 base and J 3 bases, leaving 4 bases between the germline ends. Per germline, CDR1 DFQATT and CDR2 SNEGSKA (reference sequence).

This chain uses TRBV3-1 (or the pseudogene TRBV3-2) with TRBJ1-1, with no clear D. V was shortened by 2 bases and J by 10 bases, with 20 bases between the two germline ends. The CDR3 extends over 15 amino acids. Germline values: CDR1 LGHDT, CDR2 YNNKEL (reference sequence). For the CDR3, the DNA is TGTGCCAGCAGCCAACAAGTGGGAGGTCTCGACGGAGCTTTCTTT. Translation: CASSQQVGGLDGAFF.

The gene calls are TRBV7-2 and TRBJ1-5; D is ambiguous. Trimming cost V 3 bases and J 4 bases, with 7 bases left between them. Germline loops: CDR1 SGHTA, CDR2 FQGNSA. CDR3 length: 13 residues. The CDR3: CASSFSENQPQHF. The CDR3, as DNA: TGTGCCAGCAGCTTTAGTGAGAATCAGCCCCAGCATTTT.

The chain is built from TRBV5-4 and TRBJ2-5; unclear D gene. Trimming pared 2 bases from V and 1 base from J, leaving 6 bases between. Germline CDR1 SGHNT, CDR2 YYREEE (reference sequence). The CDR3 has 13 amino acids. The DNA of the CDR3 is TGTGCCAGCAGCTTCGCCAGCCAAGAGACCCAGTACTTC. As protein: CASSFASQETQYF. Supplemented by reference TRBV5-4 and TRBJ2-5, the full variable domain reads ETGVTQSPTHLIKTRGQQVTLRCSSQSGHNTVSWYQQALGQGPQFIFQYYREEENGRGNFPPRFSGLQFPNYSSELNVNALELDDSALYLCASSFASQETQYFGPGTRLLVL.

The genes are TRBV19 and TRBJ1-2; 8 bases agree with TRBD1. The CDR3 is 14 amino acids. Germline V gene sequence: CDR1 LNHDA, CDR2 SQIVND (reference sequence). The ends lost 5 bases at V and 3 bases at J; junction bases unmatched: 5. DNA for the CDR3: TGTGCCAGTAGTTGGACAGGGATGGACTATGGCTACACCTTC. Encoded protein: CASSWTGMDYGYTF.

The genes are TRBV19 and TRBJ2-7; no reliable D call. V gave up 5 bases and J gave up 3 bases, with 11 bases separating them. The CDR3 loop spans 13 amino acids. From germline, CDR1 is LNHDA and CDR2 SQIVND (reference sequence). CDR3 loop: CASSSIANYEQYF. The DNA of the CDR3 is TGTGCCAGTAGTTCGATTGCTAACTACGAGCAGTACTTC.

The rearrangement uses TRBV4-1 and TRBJ2-5; D unresolved. Germline V gene lookup returns CDR1 MGHRA and CDR2 YSYEKL. CDR3 length equals 12 residues. With 0 bases removed from V and 7 bases from J, the gap between germline ends came to 6 bases. The CDR3 reads CASSQDRRTQYF. The DNA of the CDR3 is TGCGCCAGCAGCCAAGATCGGCGGACCCAGTACTTC.

The chain employs TRBV7-9 and TRBJ2-2, with D hard to call. Germline CDR1 and CDR2: SEHNR and FQNEAQ (reference sequence). CDR3 length: 15 residues. Between the trimmed V and J ends, which lost 7 bases and 0 bases, there was a span of 12 bases. This chain's CDR3 is CASILRASNTGELFF. In nucleotides, the CDR3 is TGTGCCAGCATCCTCCGGGCTTCGAACACCGGGGAGCTGTTTTTT.

The chain carries TRBV6-6 and TRBJ1-2; TRBD1 is a possible D gene (5 bases). CDR1 is MNHNY, CDR2 SVGAGI, per germline (reference sequence). Trimming cost V 6 bases and J 0 bases, with 11 bases left between them. This CDR3 spans 14 amino acids. CDR3 protein: CASRTGTANYGYTF. CDR3 DNA: TGTGCCAGCAGGACCGGGACGGCTAACTATGGCTACACCTTC.

J is TRBJ1-2 and V is TRBV18; D possibly corresponds to TRBD1 (6 bases). V dropped 2 bases and J dropped 4 bases, with 11 bases sitting between them. The CDR3 is 14 residues long. The germline V gene has CDR1 KGHSH and CDR2 LQKENI. CDR3 sequence reads: CASSPVDSSYGYTF. The CDR3 DNA reads TGTGCCAGCTCACCAGTGGACAGCTCCTATGGCTACACCTTC.

The chain links TRBV7-9 to TRBJ1-1; the D is unclear. The length of the CDR3 is 13 residues. Germline V CDR1 and CDR2: SEHNR, FQNEAQ (reference sequence). V was clipped by 2 bases and J by 2 bases, with 6 bases between them. CDR3: CASSLLYNTEAFF. The CDR3 coding sequence is TGTGCCAGCAGCTTACTTTATAACACTGAAGCTTTCTTT.

This clone has a single count. This chain connects TRBV12-3 or TRBV12-4 to TRBJ2-3; tentatively, D is TRBD1 (6 bases). With 5 bases removed from V and 9 bases from J, the gap between germline ends came to 12 bases. The CDR3 contains 12 residues. The CDR3 coding sequence is TGTGCCAGCAGTATCTCGACAGGCACGCAGTATTTT. It translates to CASSISTGTQYF.

This clone was seen a single time. This chain joins TRBV21-1 and TRBJ1-4. TRBV21-1 constitutes a pseudogene. This CDR3 is built from 18 residues. As DNA, the CDR3 is TGTGCCAGCATTGTTCCCCCTAAAACGACCTCTCAATGGGAAAAACTGTTTTTT. Encoded protein: CASIVPPKTTSQWEKLFF.